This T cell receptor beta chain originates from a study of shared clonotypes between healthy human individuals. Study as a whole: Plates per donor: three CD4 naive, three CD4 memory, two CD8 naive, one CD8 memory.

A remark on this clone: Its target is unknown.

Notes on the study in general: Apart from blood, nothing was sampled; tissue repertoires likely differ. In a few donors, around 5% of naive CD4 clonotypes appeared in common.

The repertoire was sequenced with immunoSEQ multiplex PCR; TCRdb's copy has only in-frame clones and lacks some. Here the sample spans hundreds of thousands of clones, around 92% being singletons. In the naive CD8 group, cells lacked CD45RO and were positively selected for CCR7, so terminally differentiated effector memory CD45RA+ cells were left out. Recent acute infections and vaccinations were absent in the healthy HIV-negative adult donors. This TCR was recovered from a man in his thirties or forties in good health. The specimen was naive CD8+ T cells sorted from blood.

The CDR3 DNA follows: TGTGCCAGCAGCCCCAACCCCCCTGGTAGCGGAAGGGCGACAGATACGCAGTATTTT. It codes for CASSPNPPGSGRATDTQYF. The chain has TRBV11-2 and TRBJ2-3, with D possibly matching TRBD2 (6 bases). Germline V gene data show CDR1 as SGHAT and CDR2 as FQNNGV. Trimming removed 5 bases at V and 3 bases at J, with 27 bases between. There are 19 residues in the CDR3.